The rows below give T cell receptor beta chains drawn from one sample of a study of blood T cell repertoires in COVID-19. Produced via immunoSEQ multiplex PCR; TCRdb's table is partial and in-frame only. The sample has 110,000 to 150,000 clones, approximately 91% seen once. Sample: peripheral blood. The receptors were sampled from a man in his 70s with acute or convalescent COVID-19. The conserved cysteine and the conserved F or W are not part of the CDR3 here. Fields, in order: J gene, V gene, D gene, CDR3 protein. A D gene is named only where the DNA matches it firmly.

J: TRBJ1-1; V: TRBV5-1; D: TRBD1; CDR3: ASSSGSDRTNTEAF
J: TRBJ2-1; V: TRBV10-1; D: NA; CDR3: ASSESGNSGDNEQF
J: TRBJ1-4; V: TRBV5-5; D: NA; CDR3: ASSFGGTTNEKLF
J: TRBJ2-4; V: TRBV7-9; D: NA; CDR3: ASSPQGNIQY
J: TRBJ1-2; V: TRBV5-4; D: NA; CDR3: ASSSAIYQAYGYT
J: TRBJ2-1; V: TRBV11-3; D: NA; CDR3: ASSRAGFSYNEQF
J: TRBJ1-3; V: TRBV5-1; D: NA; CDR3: ASSPGAQSSGNTIY
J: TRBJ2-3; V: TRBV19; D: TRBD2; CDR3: ASSIAERGGTDTQY
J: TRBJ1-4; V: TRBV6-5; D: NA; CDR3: ASGPGWEKLF
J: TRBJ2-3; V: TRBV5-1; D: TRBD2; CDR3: ASSPIAGVTDTQY
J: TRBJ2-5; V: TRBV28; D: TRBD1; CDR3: ASSFLTGQGAGETQY
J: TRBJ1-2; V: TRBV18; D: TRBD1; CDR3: ASSPTGGEYYGYT
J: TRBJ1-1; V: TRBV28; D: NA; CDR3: ASSFVSTEAF
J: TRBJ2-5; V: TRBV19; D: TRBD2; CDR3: ASSDFGTSGNIQETQY
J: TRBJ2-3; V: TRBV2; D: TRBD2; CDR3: ASSDGLDPSTDTQY
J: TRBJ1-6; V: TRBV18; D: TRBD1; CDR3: ASSPRTGTNSPLH